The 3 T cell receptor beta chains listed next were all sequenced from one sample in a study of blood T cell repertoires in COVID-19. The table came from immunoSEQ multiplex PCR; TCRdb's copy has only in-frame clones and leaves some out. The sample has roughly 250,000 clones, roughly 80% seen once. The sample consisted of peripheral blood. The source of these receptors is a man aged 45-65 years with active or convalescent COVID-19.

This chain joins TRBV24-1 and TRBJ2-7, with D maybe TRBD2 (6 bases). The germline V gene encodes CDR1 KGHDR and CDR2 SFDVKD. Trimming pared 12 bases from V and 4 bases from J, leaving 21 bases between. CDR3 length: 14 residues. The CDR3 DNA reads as TGTGCCCCGCGGGGTGGGGGGTCTGTTTACGAGCAGTACTTC. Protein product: CAPRGGGSVYEQYF.

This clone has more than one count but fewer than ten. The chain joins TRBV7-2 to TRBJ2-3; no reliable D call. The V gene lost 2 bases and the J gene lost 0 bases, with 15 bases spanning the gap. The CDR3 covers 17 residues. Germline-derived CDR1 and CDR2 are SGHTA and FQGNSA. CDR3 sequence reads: CASSLMGYGTSTDTQYF. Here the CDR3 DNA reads TGTGCCAGCAGCTTAATGGGCTATGGTACTAGCACAGATACGCAGTATTTT. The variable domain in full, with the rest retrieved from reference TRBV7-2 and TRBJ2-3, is GAGVSQSPSNKVTEKGKDVELRCDPISGHTALYWYRQSLGQGLEFLIYFQGNSAPDKSGLPSDRFSAERTGGSVSTLTIQRTQQEDSAVYLCASSLMGYGTSTDTQYFGPGTRLTVL.

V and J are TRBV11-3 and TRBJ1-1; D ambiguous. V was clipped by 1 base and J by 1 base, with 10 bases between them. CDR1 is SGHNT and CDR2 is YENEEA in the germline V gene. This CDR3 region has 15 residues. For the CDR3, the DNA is TGTGCCAGCAGCTTAGGGTACAGAGAGAACACTGAAGCTTTCTTT. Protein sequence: CASSLGYRENTEAFF.